Below, one T cell receptor (beta chain) is given with its context. Its antigen is unknown. The CDR3 contains 20 residues. V gave up 7 bases and J gave up 3 bases; unmatched junction bases: 26. The germline CDR1 and CDR2 sequences are SNHLY and FYNNEI. The assay was immunoSEQ multiplex PCR, and TCRdb's table has in-frame clones only and misses some. Of around 450,000 clones detected, 89% appear once; the ten largest clones hold about 1.5%. This sample stems from a study of Ad26.COV2.S vaccination and SARS-CoV-2 variants. Study-wide context: Donor was assigned to the Ad26.COV2.S arm of trial COV1001. General observations from the study: Analyses of TCR breadth and depth may have underestimated total T cell responses.

As for treatment: 15 to 20 received Ad26.COV2.S at low or high dose, single or two shots; 5 received placebo; per-sample allocation not given. Collection of the samples took place on day 63 after the first injection of vaccine or placebo. This adult donor, from Boston, was 18-55 years old. V and J are TRBV2 and TRBJ2-5, with 7 bases that match TRBD2. The source is a person between 18 and 60 years old who received the Ad26.COV2.S COVID-19 vaccine or a placebo. The sample was peripheral blood, taken in a trial of Ad26.COV2.S vaccine versus placebo. The CDR3 DNA follows: TGTGCCAGCAACCGCCGTCTCCCTACTAGCGAAGAGGTCCCAAAAGAGACCCAGTACTTC. Translating gives CASNRRLPTSEEVPKETQYF. The full variable domain, completed using reference TRBV2 and TRBJ2-5, is EPEVTQTPSHQVTQMGQEVILRCVPISNHLYFYWYRQILGQKVEFLVSFYNNEISEKSEIFDDQFSVERPDGSNFTLKIRSTKLEDSAMYFCASNRRLPTSEEVPKETQYFGPGTRLLVL.